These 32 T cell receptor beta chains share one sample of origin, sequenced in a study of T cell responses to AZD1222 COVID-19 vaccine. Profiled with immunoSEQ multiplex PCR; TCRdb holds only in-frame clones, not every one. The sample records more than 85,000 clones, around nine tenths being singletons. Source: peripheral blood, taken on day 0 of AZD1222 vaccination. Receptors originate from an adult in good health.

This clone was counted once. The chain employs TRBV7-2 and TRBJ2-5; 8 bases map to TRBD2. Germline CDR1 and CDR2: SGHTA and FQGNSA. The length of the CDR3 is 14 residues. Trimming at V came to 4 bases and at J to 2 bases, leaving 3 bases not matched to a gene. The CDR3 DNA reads TGTGCCAGCAGCTCCGTAGCGGGGCAAGAGACCCAGTACTTC. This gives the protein CASSSVAGQETQYF.

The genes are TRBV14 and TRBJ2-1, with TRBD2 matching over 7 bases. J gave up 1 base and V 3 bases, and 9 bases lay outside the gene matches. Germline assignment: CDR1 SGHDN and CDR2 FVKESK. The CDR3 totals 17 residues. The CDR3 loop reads CASSHQRERVSYNEQFF. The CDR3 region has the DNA TGTGCCAGCAGCCACCAGCGGGAAAGGGTGTCCTACAATGAGCAGTTCTTC. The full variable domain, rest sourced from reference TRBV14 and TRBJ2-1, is EAGVTQFPSHSVIEKGQTVTLRCDPISGHDNLYWYRRVMGKEIKFLLHFVKESKQDESGMPNNRFLAERTGGTYSTLKVQPAELEDSGVYFCASSHQRERVSYNEQFFGPGTRLTVL.

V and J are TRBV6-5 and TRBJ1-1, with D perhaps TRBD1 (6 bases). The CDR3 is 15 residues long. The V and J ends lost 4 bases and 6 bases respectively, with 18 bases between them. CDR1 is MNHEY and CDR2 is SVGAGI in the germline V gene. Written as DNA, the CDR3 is TGTGCCAGCAGTTTAAAACAGGGAGGTTCTCCTGAAGCTTTCTTT. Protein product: CASSLKQGGSPEAFF.

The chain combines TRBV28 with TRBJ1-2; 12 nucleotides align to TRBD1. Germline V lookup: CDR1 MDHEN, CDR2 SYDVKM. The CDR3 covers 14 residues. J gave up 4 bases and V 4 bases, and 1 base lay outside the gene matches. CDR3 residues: CASSSGQGAYGYTF. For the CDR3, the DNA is TGTGCCAGCAGTTCGGGACAGGGGGCCTATGGCTACACCTTC.

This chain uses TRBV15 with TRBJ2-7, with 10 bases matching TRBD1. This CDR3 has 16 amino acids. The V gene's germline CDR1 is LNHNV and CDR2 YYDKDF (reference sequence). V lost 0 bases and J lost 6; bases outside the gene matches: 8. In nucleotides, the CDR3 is TGTGCCACCAGCAGAGATGGATCGACAGGGGGCTCCGAGCAGTACTTC. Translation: CATSRDGSTGGSEQYF.

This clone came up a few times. CDR3: CASSQEFRGTSGRGPDTQYF. In DNA, the CDR3 is TGCGCCAGCAGCCAAGAGTTCCGAGGGACTAGCGGGAGGGGCCCAGATACGCAGTATTTT. This chain connects TRBV4-1 to TRBJ2-3; 16 bases fit TRBD2. This CDR3 has 20 amino acids. After removal of 0 bases from V and 4 bases from J, the junction contained 10 bases not matched to a gene. Germline V lookup: CDR1 MGHRA, CDR2 YSYEKL.

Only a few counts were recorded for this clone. The DNA for the CDR3 is TGTGCCAGCAGAACCTCGGGACAACCAGCTTTCTTT. Encoded protein: CASRTSGQPAFF. The chain uses TRBV6-5 and TRBJ1-1; possibly TRBD1 for D (6 bases). V was trimmed by 6 bases and J by 10 bases, leaving 15 bases between them. Germline CDR1 is MNHEY and CDR2 is SVGAGI. The CDR3 covers 12 residues.

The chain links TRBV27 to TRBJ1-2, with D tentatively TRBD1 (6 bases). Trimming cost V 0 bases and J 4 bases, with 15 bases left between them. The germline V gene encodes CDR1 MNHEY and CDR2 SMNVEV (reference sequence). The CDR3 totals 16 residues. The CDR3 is CASSLSVAGVGYGYTF. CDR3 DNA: TGTGCCAGCAGTTTATCGGTTGCAGGGGTAGGCTATGGCTACACCTTC.

The DNA of the CDR3 is TGTGCCAGCTCACCCGGGAGGGACGGCGCAGATACGCAGTATTTT. This gives the protein CASSPGRDGADTQYF. The chain links TRBV18 to TRBJ2-3; 8 nucleotides line up with TRBD2. The CDR3 has 15 amino acids. The J segment lost 4 bases and the V segment lost 3 bases, leaving 6 bases of the junction unmatched. Germline lookup yields CDR1 KGHSH and CDR2 LQKENI.

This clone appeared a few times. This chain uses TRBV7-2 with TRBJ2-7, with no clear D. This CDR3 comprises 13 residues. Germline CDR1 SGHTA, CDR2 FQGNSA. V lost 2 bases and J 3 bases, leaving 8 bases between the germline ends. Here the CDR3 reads CASSLNVGYEQYF. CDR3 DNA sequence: TGTGCCAGCAGCTTAAACGTAGGCTACGAGCAGTACTTC.

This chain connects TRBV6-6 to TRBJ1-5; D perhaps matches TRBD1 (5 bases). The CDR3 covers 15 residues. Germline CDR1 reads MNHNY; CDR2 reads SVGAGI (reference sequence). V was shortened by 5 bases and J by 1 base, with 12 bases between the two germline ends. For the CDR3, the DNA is TGTGCCAGCAGTCCGAGGGGTAGCAGCAATCAGCCCCAGCATTTT. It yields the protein CASSPRGSSNQPQHF.

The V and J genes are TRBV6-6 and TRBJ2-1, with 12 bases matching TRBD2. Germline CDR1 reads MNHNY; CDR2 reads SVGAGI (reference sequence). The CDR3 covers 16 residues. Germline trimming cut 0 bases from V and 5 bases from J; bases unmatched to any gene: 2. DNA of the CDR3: TGTGCCAGCAGTTACTCGACTAGCGGGGGTAACAATGAGCAGTTCTTC. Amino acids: CASSYSTSGGNNEQFF.

This CDR3 is CASTVGLAGFNEQFF. The CDR3 region has the DNA TGTGCCAGCACTGTTGGACTAGCGGGTTTCAATGAGCAGTTCTTC. The chain recombines TRBV2 with TRBJ2-1; 11 positions agree with TRBD2. The germline CDR1 and CDR2 sequences are SNHLY and FYNNEI. The CDR3 consists of 15 residues. V shed 7 bases and J 6 bases; nucleotides not matched to a gene: 8. The variable domain in full, completed from reference TRBV2 and TRBJ2-1, reads EPEVTQTPSHQVTQMGQEVILRCVPISNHLYFYWYRQILGQKVEFLVSFYNNEISEKSEIFDDQFSVERPDGSNFTLKIRSTKLEDSAMYFCASTVGLAGFNEQFFGPGTRLTVL.

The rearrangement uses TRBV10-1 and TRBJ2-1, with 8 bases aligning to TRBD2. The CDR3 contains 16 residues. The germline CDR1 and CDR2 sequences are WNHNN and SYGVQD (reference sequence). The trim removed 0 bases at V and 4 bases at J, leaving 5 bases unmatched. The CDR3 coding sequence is TGCGCCAGCAGTGAGTCTAGCGGGAATACTTACAATGAGCAGTTCTTC. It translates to CASSESSGNTYNEQFF.

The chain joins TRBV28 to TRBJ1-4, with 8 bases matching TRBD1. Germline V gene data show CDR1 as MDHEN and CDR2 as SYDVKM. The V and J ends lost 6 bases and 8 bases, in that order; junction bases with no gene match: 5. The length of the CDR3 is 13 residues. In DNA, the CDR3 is TGTGCCAGCAGGGACAGGGCAGCCGAAAAACTGTTTTTT. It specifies CASRDRAAEKLFF.

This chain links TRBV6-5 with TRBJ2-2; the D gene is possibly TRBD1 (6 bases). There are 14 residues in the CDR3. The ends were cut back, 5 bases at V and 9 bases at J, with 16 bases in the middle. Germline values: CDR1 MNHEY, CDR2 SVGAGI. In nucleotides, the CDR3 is TGTGCCAGCAGTAGAGACAGGCTCTGGAGGGAGCTGTTTTTT. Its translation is CASSRDRLWRELFF.

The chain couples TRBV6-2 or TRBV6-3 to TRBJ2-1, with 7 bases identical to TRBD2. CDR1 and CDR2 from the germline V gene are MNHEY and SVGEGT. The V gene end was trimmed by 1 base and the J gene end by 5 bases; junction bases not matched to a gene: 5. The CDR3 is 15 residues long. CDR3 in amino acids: CASSYWASGDNEQFF. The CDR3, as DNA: TGTGCCAGCAGTTACTGGGCTAGCGGTGACAATGAGCAGTTCTTC.

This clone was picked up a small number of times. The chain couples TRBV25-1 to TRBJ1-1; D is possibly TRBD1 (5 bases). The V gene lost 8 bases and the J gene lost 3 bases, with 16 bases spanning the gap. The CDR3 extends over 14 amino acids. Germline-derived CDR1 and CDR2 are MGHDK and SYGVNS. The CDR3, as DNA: TGTGCCAGCTTGAAGCAGGGTGGGGACACTGAAGCTTTCTTT. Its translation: CASLKQGGDTEAFF.

Written as DNA, the CDR3 is TGTGCCAGCAGCCGACTAGCGGGAGGATCAGAGACCCAGTACTTC. It yields the protein CASSRLAGGSETQYF. This sequence joins TRBV25-1 and TRBJ2-5, with 13 positions matching TRBD2. The germline V gene has CDR1 MGHDK and CDR2 SYGVNS. The V segment lost 6 bases and the J segment 4 bases; nucleotides outside the gene matches: 5. This CDR3 is 15 amino acids long.

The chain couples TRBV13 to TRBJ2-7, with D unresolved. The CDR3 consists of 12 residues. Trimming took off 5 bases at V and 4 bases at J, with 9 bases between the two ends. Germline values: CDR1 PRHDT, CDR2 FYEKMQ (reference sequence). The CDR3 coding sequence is TGTGCCAGCAGCGTACTATCTTACGAGCAGTACTTC. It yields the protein CASSVLSYEQYF.

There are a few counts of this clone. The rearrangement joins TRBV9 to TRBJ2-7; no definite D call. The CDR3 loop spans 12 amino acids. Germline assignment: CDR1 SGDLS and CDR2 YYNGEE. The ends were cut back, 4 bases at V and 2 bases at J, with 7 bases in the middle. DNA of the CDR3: TGTGCCAGCAGCAGGACGGCCTACGAGCAGTACTTC. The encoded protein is CASSRTAYEQYF.

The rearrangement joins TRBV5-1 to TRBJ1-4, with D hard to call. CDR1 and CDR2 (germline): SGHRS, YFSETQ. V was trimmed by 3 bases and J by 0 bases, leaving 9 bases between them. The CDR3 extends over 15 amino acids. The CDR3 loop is CASSYEIATNEKLFF. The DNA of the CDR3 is TGCGCCAGCAGCTACGAAATAGCAACTAATGAAAAACTGTTTTTT.

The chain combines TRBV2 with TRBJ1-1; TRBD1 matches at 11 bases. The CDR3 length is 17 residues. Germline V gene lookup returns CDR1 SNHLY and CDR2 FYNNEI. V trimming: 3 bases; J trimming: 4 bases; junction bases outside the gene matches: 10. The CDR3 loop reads CASSDRGQGARGTEAFF. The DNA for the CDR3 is TGTGCCAGCAGTGATAGAGGACAGGGGGCTAGGGGCACTGAAGCTTTCTTT.

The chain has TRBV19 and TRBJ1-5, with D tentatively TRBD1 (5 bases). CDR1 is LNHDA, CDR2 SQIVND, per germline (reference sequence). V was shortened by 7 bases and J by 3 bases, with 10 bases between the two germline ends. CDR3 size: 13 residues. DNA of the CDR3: TGTGCCAGTAATACAGGATTCAATCAGCCCCAGCATTTT. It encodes CASNTGFNQPQHF.

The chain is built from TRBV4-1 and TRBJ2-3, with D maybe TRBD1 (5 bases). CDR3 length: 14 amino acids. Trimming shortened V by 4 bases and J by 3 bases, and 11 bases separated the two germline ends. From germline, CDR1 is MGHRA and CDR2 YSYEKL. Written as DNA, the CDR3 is TGCGCCAGCAGCCCTCAGCAGGGAACAGATACGCAGTATTTT. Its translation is CASSPQQGTDTQYF.

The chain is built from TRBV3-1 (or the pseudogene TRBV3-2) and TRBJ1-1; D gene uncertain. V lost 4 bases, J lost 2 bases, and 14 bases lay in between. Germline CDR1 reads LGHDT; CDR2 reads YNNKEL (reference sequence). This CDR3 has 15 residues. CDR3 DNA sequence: TGTGCCAGCAGCCTTACCGCCGGGTCCAACACTGAAGCTTTCTTT. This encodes CASSLTAGSNTEAFF.

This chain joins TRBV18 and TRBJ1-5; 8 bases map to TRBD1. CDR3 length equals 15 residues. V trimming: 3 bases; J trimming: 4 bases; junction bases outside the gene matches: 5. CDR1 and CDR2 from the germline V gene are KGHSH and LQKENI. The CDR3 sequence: CASSPDRGRNQPQHF. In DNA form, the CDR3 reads TGTGCCAGCTCACCCGACAGGGGTCGTAATCAGCCCCAGCATTTT.

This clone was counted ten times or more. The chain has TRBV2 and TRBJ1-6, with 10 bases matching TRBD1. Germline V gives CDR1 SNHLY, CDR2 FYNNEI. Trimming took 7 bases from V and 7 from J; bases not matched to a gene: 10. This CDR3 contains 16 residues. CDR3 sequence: CASNQNPGQGNSPLHF. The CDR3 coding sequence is TGTGCCAGCAACCAAAATCCGGGACAGGGGAATTCACCCCTCCACTTT.

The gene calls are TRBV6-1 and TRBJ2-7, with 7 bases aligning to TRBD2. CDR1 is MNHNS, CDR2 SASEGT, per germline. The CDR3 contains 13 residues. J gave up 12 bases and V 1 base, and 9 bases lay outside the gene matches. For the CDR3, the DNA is TGTGCCAGCAGTGAAGGAGCGGCGGGAGTGGCGTACTTC. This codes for CASSEGAAGVAYF.

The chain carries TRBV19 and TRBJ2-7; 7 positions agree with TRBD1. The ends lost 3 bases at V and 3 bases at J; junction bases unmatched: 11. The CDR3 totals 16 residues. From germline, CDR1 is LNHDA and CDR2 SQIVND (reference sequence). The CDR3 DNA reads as TGTGCCAGTAGTATCTCGCCGGGACAGACTAACTACGAGCAGTACTTC. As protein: CASSISPGQTNYEQYF.

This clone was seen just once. This CDR3 reads CASSSDPLRTPRGTEAFF. CDR3 nucleotide sequence: TGTGCCAGCTCATCGGACCCACTCCGAACCCCCAGGGGAACTGAAGCTTTCTTT. The gene calls are TRBV18 and TRBJ1-1; weak D call: TRBD1 (6 bases). This CDR3 is built from 18 residues. V was trimmed by 5 bases and J by 5 bases, leaving 27 bases between them. CDR1 KGHSH and CDR2 LQKENI come from the germline V gene.

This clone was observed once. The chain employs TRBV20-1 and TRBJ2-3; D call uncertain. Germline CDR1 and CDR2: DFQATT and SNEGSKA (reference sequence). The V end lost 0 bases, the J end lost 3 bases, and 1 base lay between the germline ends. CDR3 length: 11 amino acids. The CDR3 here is CSARETDTQYF. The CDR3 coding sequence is TGCAGTGCTAGAGAAACAGATACGCAGTATTTT.